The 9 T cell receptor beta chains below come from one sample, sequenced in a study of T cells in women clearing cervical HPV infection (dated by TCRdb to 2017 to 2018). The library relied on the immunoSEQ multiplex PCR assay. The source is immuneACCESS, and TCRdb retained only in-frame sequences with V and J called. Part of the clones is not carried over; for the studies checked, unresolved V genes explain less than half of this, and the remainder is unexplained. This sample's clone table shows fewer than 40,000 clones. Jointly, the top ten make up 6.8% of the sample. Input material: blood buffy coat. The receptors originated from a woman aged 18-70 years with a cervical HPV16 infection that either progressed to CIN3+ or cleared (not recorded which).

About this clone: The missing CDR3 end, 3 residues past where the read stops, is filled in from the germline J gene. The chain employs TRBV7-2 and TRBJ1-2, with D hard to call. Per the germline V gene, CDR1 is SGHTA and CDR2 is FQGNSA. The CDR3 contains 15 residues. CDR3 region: CASSPWASGSYDYTF. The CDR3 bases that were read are TGTGCCAGCAGCCCTTGGGCTAGCGGGAGCTACGAC.

The DNA read from the CDR3 is TGTGCCAGCAGTTACCCCGATGAG. It is translated as CASSYPDE. The full CDR3 reads CASSYPDEQFF. The V call is TRBV6-2 or TRBV6-3, the J call TRBJ2-1; D is uncertain. The read falls 3 residues short of the CDR3 end, and the missing part is taken from the germline J gene. V lost 2 bases and J 8 bases, leaving 4 bases between the germline ends. Germline assignment: CDR1 MNHEY and CDR2 SVGEGT. The CDR3 covers 11 residues.

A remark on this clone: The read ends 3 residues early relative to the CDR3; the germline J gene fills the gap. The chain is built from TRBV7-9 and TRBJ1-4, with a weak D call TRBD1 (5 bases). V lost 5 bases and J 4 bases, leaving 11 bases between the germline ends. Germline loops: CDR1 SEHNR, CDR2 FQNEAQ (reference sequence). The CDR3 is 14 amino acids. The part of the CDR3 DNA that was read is TGTGCCAGCAGCCCTAGGGGAAGTAATGAAAAA. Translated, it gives CASSPRGSNEK. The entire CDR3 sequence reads CASSPRGSNEKLFF. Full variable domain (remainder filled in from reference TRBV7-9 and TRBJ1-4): DTGVSQNPRHKITKRGQNVTFRCDPISEHNRLYWYRQTLGQGPEFLTYFQNEAQLEKSRLLSDRFSAERPKGSFSTLEIQRTEQGDSAMYLCASSPRGSNEKLFFGSGTQLSVL.

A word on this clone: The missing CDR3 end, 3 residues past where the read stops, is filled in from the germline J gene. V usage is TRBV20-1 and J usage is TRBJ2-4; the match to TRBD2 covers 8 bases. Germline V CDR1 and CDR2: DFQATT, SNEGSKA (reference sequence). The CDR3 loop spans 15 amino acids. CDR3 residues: CSAQRTSSLQETQYF. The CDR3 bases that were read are TGCAGTGCCCAGCGGACTAGCAGTCTTCAAGAGACT.

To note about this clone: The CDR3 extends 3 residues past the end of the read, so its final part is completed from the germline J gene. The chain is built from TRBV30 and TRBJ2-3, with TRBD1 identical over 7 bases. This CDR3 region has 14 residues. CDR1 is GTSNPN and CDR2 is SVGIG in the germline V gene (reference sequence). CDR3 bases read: TGTGCCTGGAGTGGGGGACAGATCAATCAGCCG. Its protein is CAWSGGQINQP. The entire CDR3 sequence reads CAWSGGQINQPQYF.

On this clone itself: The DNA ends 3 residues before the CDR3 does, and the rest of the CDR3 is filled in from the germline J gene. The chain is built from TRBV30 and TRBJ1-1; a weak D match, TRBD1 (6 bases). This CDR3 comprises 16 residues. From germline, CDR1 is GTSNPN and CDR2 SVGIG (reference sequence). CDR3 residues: CAWSVPSNGQTKEAFF. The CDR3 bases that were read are TGTGCCTGGAGTGTCCCCAGTAACGGACAGACAAAAGAA.

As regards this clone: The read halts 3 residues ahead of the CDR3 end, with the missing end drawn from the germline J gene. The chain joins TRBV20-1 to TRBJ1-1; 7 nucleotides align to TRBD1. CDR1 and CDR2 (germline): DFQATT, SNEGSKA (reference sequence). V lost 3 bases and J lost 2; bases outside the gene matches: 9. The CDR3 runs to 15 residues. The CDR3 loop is CSASKGQPLNTEAFF. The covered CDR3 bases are TGCAGTGCTAGTAAGGGACAGCCGTTAAACACTGAA.

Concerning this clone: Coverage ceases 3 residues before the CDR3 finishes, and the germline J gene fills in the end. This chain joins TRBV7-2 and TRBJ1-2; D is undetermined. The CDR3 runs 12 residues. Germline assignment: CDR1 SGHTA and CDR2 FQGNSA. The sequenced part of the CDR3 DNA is TGTGCCAGCAGCTTCTTTACAGATACC. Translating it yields CASSFFTDT. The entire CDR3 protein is CASSFFTDTYTF.

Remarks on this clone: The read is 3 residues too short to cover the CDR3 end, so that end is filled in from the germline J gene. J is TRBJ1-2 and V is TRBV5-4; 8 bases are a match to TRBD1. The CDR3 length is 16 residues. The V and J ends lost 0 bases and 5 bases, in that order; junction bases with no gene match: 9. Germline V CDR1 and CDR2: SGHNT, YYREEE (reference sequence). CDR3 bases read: TGTGCCAGCAGCTTGGTGTACGGGACAGGAGAGTATGGC. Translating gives CASSLVYGTGEYG. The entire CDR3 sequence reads CASSLVYGTGEYGYTF.